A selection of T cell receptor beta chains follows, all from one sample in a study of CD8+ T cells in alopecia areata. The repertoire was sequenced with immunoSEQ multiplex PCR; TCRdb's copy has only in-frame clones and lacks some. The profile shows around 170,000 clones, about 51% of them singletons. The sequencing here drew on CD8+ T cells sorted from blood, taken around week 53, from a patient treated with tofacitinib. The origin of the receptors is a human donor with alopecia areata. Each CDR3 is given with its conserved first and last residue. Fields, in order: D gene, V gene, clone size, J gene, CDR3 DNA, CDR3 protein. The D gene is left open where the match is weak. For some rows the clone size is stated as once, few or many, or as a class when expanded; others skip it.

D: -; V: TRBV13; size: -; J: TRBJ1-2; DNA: TGTGCCAGCAGTCCCCCTGGGAGGAATAACTATGGCTACACCTTC; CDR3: CASSPPGRNNYGYTF
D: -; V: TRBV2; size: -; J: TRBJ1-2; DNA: TGTGCCAGCAGTGAAGAAGCAGGGGAGGGCTATGGCTACACCTTC; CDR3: CASSEEAGEGYGYTF
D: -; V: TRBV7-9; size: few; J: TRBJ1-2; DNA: TGTGCCAGCAGCTTAGGAGGGGAAAACTATGGCTACACCTTC; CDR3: CASSLGGENYGYTF
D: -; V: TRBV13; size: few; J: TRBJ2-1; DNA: TGTGCCAGCAGCTTAGTGAGGGCCGATGAGCAGTTCTTC; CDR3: CASSLVRADEQFF
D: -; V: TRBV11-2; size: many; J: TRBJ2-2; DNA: TGTGCCAGCAGCTTAGTAGGGGCGACCGGGGAGCTGTTTTTT; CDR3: CASSLVGATGELFF
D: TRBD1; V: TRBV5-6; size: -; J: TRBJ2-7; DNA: TGTGCCAGCAGCCTAGGACAGGTTCCCTACGAGCAGTACTTC; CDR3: CASSLGQVPYEQYF
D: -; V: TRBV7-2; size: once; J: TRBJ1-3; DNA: TGTGCCAGCAGCCTACGGGGTACTTACTCTGGAAACACCATATATTTT; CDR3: CASSLRGTYSGNTIYF
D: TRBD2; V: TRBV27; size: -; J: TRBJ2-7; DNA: TGTGCCAGCAGGGAGATAGCGGGGGACTACGAGCAGTACTTC; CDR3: CASREIAGDYEQYF
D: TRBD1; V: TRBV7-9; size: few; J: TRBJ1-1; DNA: TGTGCCAGCAGCCCCCCAGACAGGGGACGCACTGAAGCTTTCTTT; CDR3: CASSPPDRGRTEAFF
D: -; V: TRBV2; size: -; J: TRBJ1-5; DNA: TGTGCCAGCAATCTCCCCCCAGGCGGGGGCAATCAGCCCCAGCATTTT; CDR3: CASNLPPGGGNQPQHF
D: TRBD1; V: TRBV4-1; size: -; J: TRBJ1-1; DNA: TGCGCCAGCAGCCAATACCGGGAGGACAGGGCCAACACTGAAGCTTTCTTT; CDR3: CASSQYREDRANTEAFF
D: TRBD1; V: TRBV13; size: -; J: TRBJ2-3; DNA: TGTGCCAGCAGCGCACAGGGGCGGGGCACAGATACGCAGTATTTT; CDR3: CASSAQGRGTDTQYF
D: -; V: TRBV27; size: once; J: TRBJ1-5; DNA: TGTGCCAGCAGTCCCTCGGGCGGGCCACGAAGGGGACCCCAGCATTTT; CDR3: CASSPSGGPRRGPQHF
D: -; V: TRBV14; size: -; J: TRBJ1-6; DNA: TGTGCCAGCAGTTTAGAAAAGGGAGATGTTTCACCCCTCCACTTT; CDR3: CASSLEKGDVSPLHF
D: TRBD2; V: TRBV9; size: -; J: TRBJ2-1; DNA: TGTGCCAGCAGCGTTGCAGCGGGGGGGCTCAATGAGCAGTTCTTC; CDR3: CASSVAAGGLNEQFF
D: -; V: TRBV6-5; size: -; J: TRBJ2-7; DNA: TGTGCCAGCACCGGGGGCCCCTACGAGCAGTACTTC; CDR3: CASTGGPYEQYF
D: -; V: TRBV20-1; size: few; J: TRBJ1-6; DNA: TGCAGTGCTAGAGACGAGGGAACCCTCCACTTT; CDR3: CSARDEGTLHF
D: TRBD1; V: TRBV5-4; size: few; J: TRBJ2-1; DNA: TGTGCCAGCAGCTACAGGGGCAATGAGCAGTTCTTC; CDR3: CASSYRGNEQFF
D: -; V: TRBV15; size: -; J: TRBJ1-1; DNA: TGTGCCACCAGCAGAGAGGTGGGGGGGGTGAACACTGAAGCTTTCTTT; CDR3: CATSREVGGVNTEAFF
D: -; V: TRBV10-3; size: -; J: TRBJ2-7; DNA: TGTGCCATCAGTGAGTCGGTCATAAGCTACGAGCAGTACTTC; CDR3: CAISESVISYEQYF
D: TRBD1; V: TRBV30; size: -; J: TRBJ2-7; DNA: TGTGCCTTAAGGACAGGGCAACGCTACGAGCAGTACTTC; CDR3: CALRTGQRYEQYF
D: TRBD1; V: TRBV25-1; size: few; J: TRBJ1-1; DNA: TGTGCCAGCAGTGCCGGACAGGGGGGACCTGAAGCTTTCTTT; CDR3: CASSAGQGGPEAFF
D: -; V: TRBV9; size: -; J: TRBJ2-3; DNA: TGTGCCAGCAGTTGGGCCTCCACAGATACGCAGTATTTT; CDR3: CASSWASTDTQYF
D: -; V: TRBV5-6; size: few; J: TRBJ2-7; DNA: TGTGCCAGCAGCTTGGGGAAATACGAGCAGTACTTC; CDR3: CASSLGKYEQYF
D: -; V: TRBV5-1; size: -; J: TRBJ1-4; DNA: TGCGCCAGCAGCTTGGAGGGGAACGGGAATGAAAAACTGTTTTTT; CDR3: CASSLEGNGNEKLFF
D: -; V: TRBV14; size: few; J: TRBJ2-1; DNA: TGTGCCAGCAGCCAAGATTTGGGGAACAATGAGCAGTTCTTC; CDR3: CASSQDLGNNEQFF
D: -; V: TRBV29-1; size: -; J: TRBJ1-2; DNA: TGCAGCGTTGAACAACAGGTGCCCGGCTACACCTTC; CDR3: CSVEQQVPGYTF
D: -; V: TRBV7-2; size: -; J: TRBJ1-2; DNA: TGTGCCAGCAGTTCGACGTGGGTGGGAGGCTACACCTTC; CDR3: CASSSTWVGGYTF
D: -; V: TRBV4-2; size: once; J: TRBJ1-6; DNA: TGTGCCAGCAGCCAAGACAGTAATTCACCCCTCCACTTT; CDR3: CASSQDSNSPLHF
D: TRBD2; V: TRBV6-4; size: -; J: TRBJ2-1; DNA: TGTGCCAGCAGTGACTCTAGCGGGGGCAATGAGCAGTTCTTC; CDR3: CASSDSSGGNEQFF
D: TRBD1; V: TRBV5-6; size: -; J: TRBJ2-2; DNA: TGTGCCAGCAGCTCCAGGGGGCGCTTCCCCGGGGAGCTGTTTTTT; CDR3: CASSSRGRFPGELFF
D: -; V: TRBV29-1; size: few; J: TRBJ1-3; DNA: TGCAGCGCGAATCAAGGACACCACCCGGAAGACACCATATATTTT; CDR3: CSANQGHHPEDTIYF
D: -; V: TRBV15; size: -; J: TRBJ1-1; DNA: TGTGCCACCAGCAGGCTGGGTATCGATCGGGTGAACACTGAAGCTTTCTTT; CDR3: CATSRLGIDRVNTEAFF
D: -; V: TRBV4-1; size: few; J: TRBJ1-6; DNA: TGCGCCAGCGCCCCGGGGCAGGGTGGGAATTCACCCCTCCACTTT; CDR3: CASAPGQGGNSPLHF
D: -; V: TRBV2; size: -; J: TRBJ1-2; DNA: TGTGCCAGCAGTGAGCCCGGGTGGGACTATGGCTACACCTTC; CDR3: CASSEPGWDYGYTF
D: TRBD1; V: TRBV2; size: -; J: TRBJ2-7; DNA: TGTGCCAGCAAACGACAGGGGTTGAACGAGCAGTACTTC; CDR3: CASKRQGLNEQYF
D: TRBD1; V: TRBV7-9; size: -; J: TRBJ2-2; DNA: TGTGCCAGCCCCGGGACAGAAGACACCGGGGAGCTGTTTTTT; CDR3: CASPGTEDTGELFF
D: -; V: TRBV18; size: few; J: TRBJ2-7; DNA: TGTGCCAGCTCACCAGGGATTGAGTACGAGCAGTACTTC; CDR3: CASSPGIEYEQYF
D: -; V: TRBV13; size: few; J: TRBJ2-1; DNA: TGTGCCAGCAGCTCCCAGGGCAATGAGCAGTTCTTC; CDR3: CASSSQGNEQFF
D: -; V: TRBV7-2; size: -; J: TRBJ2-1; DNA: TGTGCCAGCAGACGTACAGGGAGCTCCTACAATGAGCAGTTCTTC; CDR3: CASRRTGSSYNEQFF
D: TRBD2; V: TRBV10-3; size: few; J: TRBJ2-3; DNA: TGTGCCATCAGTGGGACTAGCTACACAGATACGCAGTATTTT; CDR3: CAISGTSYTDTQYF
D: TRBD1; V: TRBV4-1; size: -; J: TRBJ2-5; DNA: TGCGCCAGCAGCCCCGGACAGGTCGCGGAGACCCAGTACTTC; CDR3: CASSPGQVAETQYF
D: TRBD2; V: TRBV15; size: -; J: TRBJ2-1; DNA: TGTGCCACCAGCAGAGATTCGGGGACTAGCGGGGGGGCCCACAATGAGCAGTTCTTC; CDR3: CATSRDSGTSGGAHNEQFF
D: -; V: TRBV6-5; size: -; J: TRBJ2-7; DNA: TGTGCCAGCAGCCAGGACACGAGTAACTACGAGCAGTACTTC; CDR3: CASSQDTSNYEQYF
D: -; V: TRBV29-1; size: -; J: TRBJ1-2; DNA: TGCAGCGTTGACGGGAGCGGAGCTAACTATGGCTACACCTTC; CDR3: CSVDGSGANYGYTF